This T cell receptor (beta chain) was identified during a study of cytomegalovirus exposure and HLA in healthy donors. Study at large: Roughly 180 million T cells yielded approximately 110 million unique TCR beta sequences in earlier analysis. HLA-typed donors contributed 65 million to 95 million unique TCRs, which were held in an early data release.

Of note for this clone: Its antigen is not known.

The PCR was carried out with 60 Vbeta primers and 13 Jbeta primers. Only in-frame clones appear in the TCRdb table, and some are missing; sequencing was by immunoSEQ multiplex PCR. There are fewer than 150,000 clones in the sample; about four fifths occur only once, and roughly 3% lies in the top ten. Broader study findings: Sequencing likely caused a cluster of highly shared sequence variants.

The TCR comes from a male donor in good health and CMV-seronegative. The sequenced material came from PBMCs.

The CDR3: CSVGGRGGGYTF. DNA of the CDR3: TGCAGCGTTGGGGGGAGGGGTGGAGGCTACACCTTC. This sequence joins TRBV29-1 and TRBJ1-2, with D possibly matching TRBD1 (5 bases). This CDR3 has 12 residues. Trimming left V 4 bases short and J 8 bases short, with 14 bases between. Germline assignment: CDR1 SQVTM and CDR2 ANQGSEA.